This TCR beta chain is from a study of T cell clones after liver transplantation. The overall study: Patients counted as tolerant after at least one year off all immunosuppression, enzymes not exceeding twice normal.

The CDR3 has 18 residues. Germline CDR1 is SGDLS and CDR2 is YYNGEE. Deletions cut 0 bases from V and 6 bases from J, with 22 bases between. Data came from immunoSEQ multiplex PCR; TCRdb stores just in-frame clones and leaves some out. Here the sample spans more than 75,000 clones, around four fifths being singletons. The TCR comes from a human patient who received a liver transplant. The graft donor may have given rise to some T cells. The input for sequencing was CD4+ T cells from blood, taken 46 months after liver transplant. The genes are TRBV9 and TRBJ2-4; D perhaps matches TRBD1 (6 bases). The DNA for the CDR3 is TGTGCCAGCAGCGTAGGGTGGTGGGGGCTTAAAGTCCCAAACATTCAGTACTTC. Its protein product is CASSVGWWGLKVPNIQYF.